A single sample is the source of the 20 T cell receptor beta chains below, sequenced in a study of lymphopenia after photon versus proton radiotherapy. Profiling relied on immunoSEQ multiplex PCR, and the TCRdb table lists in-frame clones only, not all of them. The sample lists about 4,500 clones; around two thirds were seen once. Source: peripheral blood, taken from a patient treated with proton-based radiotherapy. These receptors were collected from a man older than 75 with esophageal cancer.

V and J are TRBV13 and TRBJ2-7, with D maybe TRBD2 (5 bases). The CDR3 has 15 residues. V was shortened by 5 bases and J by 2 bases, with 16 bases between the two germline ends. In germline, CDR1 is PRHDT, CDR2 FYEKMQ (reference sequence). The chain's CDR3 is CASSVALGITYEQYF. The DNA of the CDR3 is TGTGCCAGCAGCGTAGCTCTCGGGATTACCTACGAGCAGTACTTC.

The rearrangement joins TRBV7-9 to TRBJ2-7, with D unclear. CDR3 length: 13 amino acids. V was cut by 5 bases and J by 2 bases, with 10 bases left in between. Per germline, CDR1 SEHNR and CDR2 FQNEAQ (reference sequence). CDR3 in amino acids: CASSPSGTYEQYF. The DNA of the CDR3 is TGTGCCAGCAGCCCCAGTGGGACCTACGAGCAGTACTTC.

The rearrangement links TRBV4-3 to TRBJ2-1, with D possibly TRBD1 on 6 matching bases. Trimming shortened V by 2 bases and J by 4 bases, and 12 bases separated the two germline ends. From germline, CDR1 is LGHNA and CDR2 YSLEER. The CDR3 consists of 15 residues. CDR3 in amino acids: CASSQNPGHYNEQFF. The DNA for the CDR3 is TGCGCCAGCAGCCAAAACCCGGGACATTACAATGAGCAGTTCTTC.

V usage is TRBV4-1 and J usage is TRBJ2-2, with TRBD1 as a possible D gene (5 bases). Germline V CDR1 and CDR2: MGHRA, YSYEKL. Trimming took off 0 bases at V and 6 bases at J, with 14 bases between the two ends. The CDR3 runs 16 residues. In nucleotides, the CDR3 is TGCGCCAGCAGCCAAGAAGGGGCAGGGTGGGCCGGGGAGCTGTTTTTT. It translates to CASSQEGAGWAGELFF.

This chain joins TRBV4-2 and TRBJ1-6, with D tentatively TRBD1 (6 bases). Trimming took off 0 bases at V and 13 bases at J, with 13 bases between the two ends. Germline V gene lookup returns CDR1 LGHNA and CDR2 YNFKEQ. The CDR3 extends over 14 amino acids. CDR3: CASSQDQWTEPLHF. The CDR3 region has the DNA TGTGCCAGCAGCCAAGATCAATGGACAGAGCCCCTCCACTTT.

The V gene is TRBV15, the J gene TRBJ2-3, with 9 bases fitting TRBD2. This CDR3 region has 15 residues. Germline lookup yields CDR1 LNHNV and CDR2 YYDKDF (reference sequence). Trimming at V came to 5 bases and at J to 4 bases, leaving 7 bases not matched to a gene. CDR3 sequence: CATSSRTSGSDTQYF. The CDR3 DNA follows: TGTGCCACCAGCTCCCGTACTAGCGGGTCAGATACGCAGTATTTT.

The chain combines TRBV11-3 with TRBJ1-6; D is ambiguous. Per the germline V gene, CDR1 is SGHNT and CDR2 is YENEEA. V lost 8 bases to trimming and J lost 4 bases, with 9 bases between them. The CDR3 spans 13 residues. The CDR3 spells CASRPGYNSPLHF. The CDR3 nucleotides are TGTGCCAGCCGGCCGGGATATAATTCACCCCTCCACTTT.

The V gene is TRBV27, the J gene TRBJ2-7; maybe TRBD2 (7 bases). This CDR3 region has 13 residues. V lost 2 bases and J lost 7, with 12 bases in between. The germline V gene encodes CDR1 MNHEY and CDR2 SMNVEV (reference sequence). The CDR3 sequence: CASSLGGAGEQYF. CDR3 DNA: TGTGCCAGCAGTTTAGGGGGGGCGGGGGAGCAGTACTTC.

This sequence joins TRBV5-6 and TRBJ2-2, with D possibly matching TRBD1 (6 bases). The CDR3 extends over 16 amino acids. From germline, CDR1 is SGHDT and CDR2 YYEEEE. V lost 4 bases and J lost 6, with 19 bases in between. CDR3 sequence: CASSPPGRGPAGELFF. The CDR3 DNA reads TGTGCCAGCAGCCCCCCTGGCAGGGGTCCCGCCGGGGAGCTGTTTTTT.

The chain links TRBV5-6 to TRBJ2-7; D unresolved. CDR1 is SGHDT and CDR2 is YYEEEE in the germline V gene. This CDR3 is built from 13 residues. V lost 1 base to trimming and J lost 3 bases, with 8 bases between them. The CDR3 loop reads CASSLLGFYEQYF. The CDR3 DNA reads TGTGCCAGCAGCTTGCTAGGGTTCTACGAGCAGTACTTC.

The chain carries TRBV5-6 and TRBJ2-7; D is possibly TRBD2 (5 bases). V lost 4 bases to trimming and J lost 2 bases, with 16 bases between them. Looked up from germline, CDR1 is SGHDT and CDR2 is YYEEEE. The CDR3 has 15 amino acids. In nucleotides, the CDR3 is TGTGCCAGCAGCGTAGCTCTCGGGATTACCTACGAGCAGTACTTC. Translation gives CASSVALGITYEQYF. The whole variable domain, filled in from reference TRBV5-6 and TRBJ2-7, reads DAGVTQSPTHLIKTRGQQVTLRCSPKSGHDTVSWYQQALGQGPQFIFQYYEEEERQRGNFPDRFSGHQFPNYSSELNVNALLLGDSALYLCASSVALGITYEQYFGPGTRLTVT.

The rearrangement links TRBV29-1 to TRBJ2-2; a weak D match, TRBD1 (7 bases). V lost 1 base, J lost 7 bases, and 10 bases lay in between. CDR3 size: 13 residues. Germline V gene sequence: CDR1 SQVTM, CDR2 ANQGSEA. The CDR3 nucleotides are TGCAGCGTTGAAGGCCAGGGGGGCGGGGAGCTGTTTTTT. This translates into CSVEGQGGGELFF.

The chain has TRBV5-1 and TRBJ2-3, with 7 bases fitting TRBD2. Trimming took 0 bases from V and 3 from J; bases not matched to a gene: 4. Germline V gene data show CDR1 as SGHRS and CDR2 as YFSETQ. The CDR3 totals 15 residues. CDR3 nucleotide sequence: TGCGCCAGCAGCTTGGAGGGGAGGGCGACAGATACGCAGTATTTT. Residues: CASSLEGRATDTQYF.

The V and J genes are TRBV21-1 and TRBJ2-6; TRBD1 was called by the table and not checked on the DNA. TRBV21-1 is listed as a pseudogene. The CDR3 sequence is 17 residues long. Here the CDR3 reads CASQRPGSGSGANVLTF. CDR3 sequence (DNA): TGTGCCAGTCAACGACCAGGGTCCGGCTCTGGGGCCAACGTCCTGACTTTC.

The gene calls are TRBV28 and TRBJ1-5; TRBD1 aligns across 9 bases. This CDR3 region has 15 residues. The germline CDR1 and CDR2 sequences are MDHEN and SYDVKM. Trimming cost V 5 bases and J 4 bases; bases outside gene matches: 6. The CDR3: CASSTTGGTNQPQHF. In DNA form, the CDR3 reads TGTGCCAGCAGTACAACAGGGGGCACAAATCAGCCCCAGCATTTT.

The chain joins TRBV5-1 to TRBJ1-4, with D perhaps matching TRBD1 (6 bases). The CDR3 runs to 16 residues. Germline V gene data show CDR1 as SGHRS and CDR2 as YFSETQ. Trimming left V 0 bases short and J 0 bases short, with 9 bases between. CDR3 residues: CASSLEGEATNEKLFF. For the CDR3, the DNA is TGCGCCAGCAGCTTGGAGGGGGAAGCAACTAATGAAAAACTGTTTTTT.

The V and J genes are TRBV6-5 and TRBJ2-7; 9 bases match TRBD1. CDR1 MNHEY and CDR2 SVGAGI come from the germline V gene. This CDR3 comprises 15 residues. With V trimmed by 6 bases and J by 4 bases, 10 bases remained unmatched. In nucleotides, the CDR3 is TGTGCCAGCAGAAGAGAGGGACAGGGATTGTACGAGCAGTACTTC. Protein sequence: CASRREGQGLYEQYF.

This chain joins TRBV11-2 and TRBJ1-4; tentative D call: TRBD1 (5 bases). The CDR3 spans 13 residues. Germline V gene sequence: CDR1 SGHAT, CDR2 FQNNGV. The germline V and J ends were trimmed by 4 bases and 7 bases, with 10 bases remaining between them. The CDR3 nucleotides read TGTGCCAGCAGCTGGGGACCGCCTGAAAAACTGTTTTTT. Translation: CASSWGPPEKLFF.

In its sample, this clone was seen a few times. The chain recombines TRBV6-6 with TRBJ2-2; tentatively, D is TRBD1 or TRBD2 (7 bases each). This CDR3 is built from 15 residues. The ends were cut back, 5 bases at V and 3 bases at J, with 13 bases in the middle. Germline V gives CDR1 MNHNY, CDR2 SVGAGI (reference sequence). In nucleotides, the CDR3 is TGTGCCAGCAGTCAGGCAGGGGGGGACACCGGGGAGCTGTTTTTT. Protein sequence: CASSQAGGDTGELFF.

The chain carries TRBV10-3 and TRBJ1-4, with TRBD1 identical over 9 bases. CDR1 ENHRY and CDR2 SYGVKD come from the germline V gene. The V gene end was trimmed by 2 bases and the J gene end by 10 bases; junction bases not matched to a gene: 2. The CDR3 covers 13 residues. CDR3 sequence (DNA): TGTGCCATCAGTGAGGGGACAGGGAGAAAACTGTTTTTT. Translation: CAISEGTGRKLFF.